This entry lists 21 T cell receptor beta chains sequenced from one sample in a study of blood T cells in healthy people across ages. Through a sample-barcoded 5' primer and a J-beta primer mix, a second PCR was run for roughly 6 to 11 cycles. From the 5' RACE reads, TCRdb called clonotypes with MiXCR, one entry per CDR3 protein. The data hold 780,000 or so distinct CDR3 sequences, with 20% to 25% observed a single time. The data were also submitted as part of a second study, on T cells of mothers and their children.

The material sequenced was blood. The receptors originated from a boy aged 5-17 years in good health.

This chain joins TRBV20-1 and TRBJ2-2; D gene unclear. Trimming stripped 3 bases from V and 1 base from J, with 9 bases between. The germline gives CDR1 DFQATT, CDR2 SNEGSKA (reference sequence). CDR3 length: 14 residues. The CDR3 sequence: CSARTLQNTGELFF. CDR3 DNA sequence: TGCAGTGCTAGGACTCTACAGAACACCGGGGAGCTGTTTTTT.

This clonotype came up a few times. The CDR3 DNA sequence: TGCGCCAGCAGCTACCGGACGGGGGAATACTCCTACGAGCAGTACTTC. Amino acid sequence: CASSYRTGEYSYEQYF. The V call is TRBV4-1, the J call TRBJ2-5; maybe TRBD2 (6 bases). The J call may be mistaken, given a closer DNA end match to TRBJ2-7. Per germline, CDR1 MGHRA and CDR2 YSYEKL. The CDR3 runs 16 residues.

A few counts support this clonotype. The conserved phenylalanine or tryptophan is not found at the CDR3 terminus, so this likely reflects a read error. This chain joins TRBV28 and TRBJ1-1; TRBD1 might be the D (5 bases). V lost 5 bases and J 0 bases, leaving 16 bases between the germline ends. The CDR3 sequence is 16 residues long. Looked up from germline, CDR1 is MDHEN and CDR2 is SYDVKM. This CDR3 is CASSAVIGTVNTEAFL. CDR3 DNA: TGTGCCAGCAGTGCCGTGATAGGGACGGTGAACACTGAAGCTTTCCTT.

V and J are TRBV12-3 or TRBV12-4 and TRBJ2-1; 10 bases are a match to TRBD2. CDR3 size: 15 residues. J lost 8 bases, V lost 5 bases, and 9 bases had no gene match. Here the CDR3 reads CASSQERGGLDEQFF. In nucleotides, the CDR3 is TGTGCCAGCAGTCAGGAGCGGGGGGGCTTAGATGAGCAGTTCTTC.

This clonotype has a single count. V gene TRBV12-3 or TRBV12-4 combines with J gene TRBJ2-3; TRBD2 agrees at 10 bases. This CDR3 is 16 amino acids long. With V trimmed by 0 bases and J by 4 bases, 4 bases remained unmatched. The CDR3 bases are TGTGCCAGCAGTTTAGCAGCGGGAGGGGTCTCAGATACGCAGTATTTT. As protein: CASSLAAGGVSDTQYF.

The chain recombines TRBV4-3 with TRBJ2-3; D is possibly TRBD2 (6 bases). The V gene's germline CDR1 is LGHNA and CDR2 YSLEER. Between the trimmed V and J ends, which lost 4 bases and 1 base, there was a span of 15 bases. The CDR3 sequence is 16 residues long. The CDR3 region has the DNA TGCGCCAGCAGCCCCCTAGGGAGGCAAGGCACAGATACGCAGTATTTT. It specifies CASSPLGRQGTDTQYF.

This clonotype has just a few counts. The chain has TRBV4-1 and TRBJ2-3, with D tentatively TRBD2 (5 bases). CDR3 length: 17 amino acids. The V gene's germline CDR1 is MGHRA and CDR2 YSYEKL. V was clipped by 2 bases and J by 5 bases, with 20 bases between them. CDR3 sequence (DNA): TGCGCCAGCAGCCAACCCCTACTAGGAAAGCAGCTAGATACGCAGTATTTT. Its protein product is CASSQPLLGKQLDTQYF.

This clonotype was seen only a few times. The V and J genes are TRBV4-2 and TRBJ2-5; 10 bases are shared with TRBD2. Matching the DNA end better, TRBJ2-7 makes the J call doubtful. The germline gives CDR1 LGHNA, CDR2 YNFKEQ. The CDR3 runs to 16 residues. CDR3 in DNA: TGTGCCAGCAGCCAAGAGTTAGGACTAGCGGAGTACGAGCAGTACTTC. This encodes CASSQELGLAEYEQYF.

The CDR3 loop reads CASSRTGGVGEKLFF. CDR3 sequence (DNA): TGTGCCAGCAGCAGGACAGGGGGCGTGGGGGAAAAACTGTTTTTT. The J gene is TRBJ1-4, the V gene TRBV11-2, with TRBD1 matching 11 bases. The CDR3 is 15 amino acids. J gave up 8 bases and V 5 bases, and 7 bases lay outside the gene matches. Germline lookup yields CDR1 SGHAT and CDR2 FQNNGV. The full variable domain, with the rest looked up from reference TRBV11-2 and TRBJ1-4, is EAGVAQSPRYKIIEKRQSVAFWCNPISGHATLYWYQQILGQGPKLLIQFQNNGVVDDSQLPKDRFSAERLKGVDSTLKIQPAKLEDSAVYLCASSRTGGVGEKLFFGSGTQLSVL.

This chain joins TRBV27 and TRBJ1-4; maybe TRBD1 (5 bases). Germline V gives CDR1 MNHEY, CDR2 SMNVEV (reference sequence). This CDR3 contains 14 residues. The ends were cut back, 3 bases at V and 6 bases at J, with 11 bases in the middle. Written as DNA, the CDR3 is TGTGCCAGCAGTTTCGCAGGGTCTCATGAAAAACTGTTTTTT. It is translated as CASSFAGSHEKLFF.

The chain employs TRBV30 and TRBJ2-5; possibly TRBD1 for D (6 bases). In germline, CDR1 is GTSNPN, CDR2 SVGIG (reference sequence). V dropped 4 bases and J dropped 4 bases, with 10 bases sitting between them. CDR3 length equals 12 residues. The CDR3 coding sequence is TGTGCCTGGACCACCAGGGGAGAGACCCAGTACTTC. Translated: CAWTTRGETQYF.

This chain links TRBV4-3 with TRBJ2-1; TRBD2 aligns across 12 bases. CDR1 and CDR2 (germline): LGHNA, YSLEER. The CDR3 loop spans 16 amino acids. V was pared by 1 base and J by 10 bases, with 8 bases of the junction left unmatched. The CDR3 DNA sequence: TGCGCCAGCAGCCAAGGCGGGACTAGCGGGCGCGACGAGCAGTTCTTC. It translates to CASSQGGTSGRDEQFF.

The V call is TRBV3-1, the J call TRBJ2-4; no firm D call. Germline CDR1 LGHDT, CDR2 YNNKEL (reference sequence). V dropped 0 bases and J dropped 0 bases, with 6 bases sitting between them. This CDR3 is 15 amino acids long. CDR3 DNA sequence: TGTGCCAGCAGCCAAGAGTATCTAGCCAAAAACATTCAGTACTTC. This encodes CASSQEYLAKNIQYF.

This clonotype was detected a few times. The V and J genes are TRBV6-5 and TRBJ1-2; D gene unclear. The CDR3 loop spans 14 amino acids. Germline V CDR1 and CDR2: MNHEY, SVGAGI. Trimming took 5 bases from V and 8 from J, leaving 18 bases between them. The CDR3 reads CASSPSGETRGYTF. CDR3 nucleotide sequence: TGTGCCAGCAGTCCCTCGGGAGAAACGAGGGGCTACACCTTC.

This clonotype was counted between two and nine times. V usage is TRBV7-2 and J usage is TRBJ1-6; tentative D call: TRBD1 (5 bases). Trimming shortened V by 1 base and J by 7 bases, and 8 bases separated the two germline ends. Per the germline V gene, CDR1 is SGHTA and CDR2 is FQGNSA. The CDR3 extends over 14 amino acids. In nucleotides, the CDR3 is TGTGCCAGCAGCTTAGGGGACCTCAATTCACCCCTCCACTTT. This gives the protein CASSLGDLNSPLHF.

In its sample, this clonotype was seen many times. CDR3 residues: CASSQTSGRSTDTQYF. The CDR3 coding sequence is TGTGCCAGCAGCCAGACTAGCGGGCGTAGCACAGATACGCAGTATTTT. The chain joins TRBV4-2 to TRBJ2-3; 10 bases line up with TRBD2. Germline V gives CDR1 LGHNA, CDR2 YNFKEQ. After removal of 3 bases from V and 0 bases from J, the junction contained 3 bases not matched to a gene. The CDR3 spans 16 residues.

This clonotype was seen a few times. CDR3 sequence: CASSSLPGLAGGPGTDTQYF. DNA of the CDR3: TGTGCCAGCAGTTCCCTCCCCGGACTAGCGGGAGGTCCCGGGACAGATACGCAGTATTTT. The chain combines TRBV28 with TRBJ2-3; 14 nucleotides align to TRBD2. V was clipped by 4 bases and J by 3 bases; unmatched bases: 15. Germline-derived CDR1 and CDR2 are MDHEN and SYDVKM. The CDR3 is 20 amino acids.

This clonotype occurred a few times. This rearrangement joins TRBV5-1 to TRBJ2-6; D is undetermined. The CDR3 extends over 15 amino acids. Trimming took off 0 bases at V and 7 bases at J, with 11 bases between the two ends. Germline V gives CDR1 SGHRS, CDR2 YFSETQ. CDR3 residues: CASSLDPSTANVLTF. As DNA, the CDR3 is TGCGCCAGCAGCTTGGACCCGTCCACTGCCAACGTCCTGACTTTC.

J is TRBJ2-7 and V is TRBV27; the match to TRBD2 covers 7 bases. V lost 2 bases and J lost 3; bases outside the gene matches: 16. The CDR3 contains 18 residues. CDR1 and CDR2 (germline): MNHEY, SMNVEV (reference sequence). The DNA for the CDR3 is TGTGCCAGCAGTTTAAGAGCGGGGACTGGCGGGGTGAGCTACGAGCAGTACTTC. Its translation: CASSLRAGTGGVSYEQYF.

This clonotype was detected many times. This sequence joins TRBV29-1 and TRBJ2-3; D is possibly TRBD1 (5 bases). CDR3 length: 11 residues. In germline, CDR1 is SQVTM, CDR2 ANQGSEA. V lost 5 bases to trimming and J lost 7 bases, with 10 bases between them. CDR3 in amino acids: CSVQDINTQYF. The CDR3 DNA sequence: TGCAGCGTTCAGGACATCAATACGCAGTATTTT.

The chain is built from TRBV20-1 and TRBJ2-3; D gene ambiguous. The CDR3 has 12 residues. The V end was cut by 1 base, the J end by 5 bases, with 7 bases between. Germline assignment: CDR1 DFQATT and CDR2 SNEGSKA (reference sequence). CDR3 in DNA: TGCAGTGCTAGAGTGGGTTTAGATACGCAGTATTTT. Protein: CSARVGLDTQYF.